The rows below give T cell receptor beta chains drawn from one sample of a study of chemoradiotherapy in HPV16-positive cancers. Clones were read by immunoSEQ multiplex PCR, and TCRdb kept only the in-frame ones, dropping some. The sample records thousands of clones, roughly four fifths being singletons. This sample was gathered from a patient who underwent chemoradiotherapy. The receptors derive from a human donor with HPV-associated anogenital cancer. The CDR3 runs from the conserved cysteine through the conserved F or W. Fields, in order: CDR3 length, J gene, clone size, D gene, V gene, CDR3 DNA, CDR3 protein. The D gene is left open where the match is weak. Clone size is stated in some rows and not others, as once, few, many or a class when expanded.

CDR3 length: 14; J gene: TRBJ2-1; clone size: NA; D gene: NA; V gene: TRBV7-3; CDR3 DNA: TGTGCCAGCAGCGGTGTGGGTAGTGGGGGTGAGCAGTTCTTC; CDR3 protein: CASSGVGSGGEQFF
CDR3 length: 14; J gene: TRBJ1-1; clone size: NA; D gene: NA; V gene: TRBV6-5; CDR3 DNA: TGTGCCAGCAGTTTACGCAGGGAGCGAGTAGAAGCTTTCTTT; CDR3 protein: CASSLRRERVEAFF
CDR3 length: 14; J gene: TRBJ1-2; clone size: NA; D gene: NA; V gene: TRBV28; CDR3 DNA: TGTGCCAGCAGTTTATCGGGGTTCAATTATGGCTACACCTTC; CDR3 protein: CASSLSGFNYGYTF
CDR3 length: 14; J gene: TRBJ1-5; clone size: NA; D gene: NA; V gene: TRBV6-1; CDR3 DNA: TGTGCCAGCAGTGACCAAAGTGCCTATCAGCCCCAGCATTTT; CDR3 protein: CASSDQSAYQPQHF
CDR3 length: 12; J gene: TRBJ2-3; clone size: NA; D gene: NA; V gene: TRBV6-6; CDR3 DNA: TGTGCCAGCAGTCGACAGCTAGATACGCAGTATTTT; CDR3 protein: CASSRQLDTQYF
CDR3 length: 13; J gene: TRBJ1-5; clone size: NA; D gene: NA; V gene: TRBV30; CDR3 DNA: TGTGCCTGGTCCGGGACGGCGAATCAGCCCCAGCATTTT; CDR3 protein: CAWSGTANQPQHF
CDR3 length: 14; J gene: TRBJ2-3; clone size: NA; D gene: NA; V gene: TRBV19; CDR3 DNA: TGTGCCAGTAGTGATAGGGGGGCGCGAGATACGCAGTATTTT; CDR3 protein: CASSDRGARDTQYF
CDR3 length: 14; J gene: TRBJ2-7; clone size: NA; D gene: NA; V gene: TRBV23-1; CDR3 DNA: TGCGCCAGCAGGCTGGACGGTAACTCCTACGAGCAGTACTTC; CDR3 protein: CASRLDGNSYEQYF
CDR3 length: 17; J gene: TRBJ2-7; clone size: NA; D gene: TRBD2; V gene: TRBV7-6; CDR3 DNA: TGTGCCAGCAGCTTATTAATAGGGACTAGCGGGCTTTCCGAGCAGTACTTC; CDR3 protein: CASSLLIGTSGLSEQYF
CDR3 length: 15; J gene: TRBJ2-7; clone size: NA; D gene: TRBD2; V gene: TRBV5-6; CDR3 DNA: TGTGCCAGCAGCCCTGGCGGGGGGCTGGGGTACGAGCAGTACTTC; CDR3 protein: CASSPGGGLGYEQYF
CDR3 length: 15; J gene: TRBJ2-7; clone size: NA; D gene: NA; V gene: TRBV6-6; CDR3 DNA: TGTGCCAGCAGCGTTAATGCGGCAGGGATCGCCGAGCAGTACTTC; CDR3 protein: CASSVNAAGIAEQYF
CDR3 length: 15; J gene: TRBJ2-3; clone size: few; D gene: TRBD1; V gene: TRBV7-2; CDR3 DNA: TGTGCCAGCAGCTTAGCCGCTTCCAGGGGGGATACGCAGTATTTT; CDR3 protein: CASSLAASRGDTQYF
CDR3 length: 15; J gene: TRBJ1-1; clone size: NA; D gene: NA; V gene: TRBV5-1; CDR3 DNA: TGCGCCAGCAGCATAACCGGGACGGCGAACACTGAAGCTTTCTTT; CDR3 protein: CASSITGTANTEAFF
CDR3 length: 15; J gene: TRBJ2-3; clone size: NA; D gene: TRBD2; V gene: TRBV4-2; CDR3 DNA: TGTGCCAGCAGCCAACAGGTGACTAGCGAGGATACGCAGTATTTT; CDR3 protein: CASSQQVTSEDTQYF
CDR3 length: 12; J gene: TRBJ1-1; clone size: NA; D gene: NA; V gene: TRBV4-1; CDR3 DNA: TGCGCCAGCAGCCAACCTACAAGCGAAGCTTTCTTT; CDR3 protein: CASSQPTSEAFF
CDR3 length: 17; J gene: TRBJ2-1; clone size: few; D gene: NA; V gene: TRBV21-1; CDR3 DNA: TGTGCCAGCAGCACCCCTGTAGGGCGGGAGGGGGTTTGTGAGCAGTTCTTC; CDR3 protein: CASSTPVGREGVCEQFF
CDR3 length: 13; J gene: TRBJ1-3; clone size: NA; D gene: TRBD1; V gene: TRBV6-1; CDR3 DNA: TGTGCCAGCAGTGGGGACAGTGGAAACACCATATATTTT; CDR3 protein: CASSGDSGNTIYF
CDR3 length: 13; J gene: TRBJ2-7; clone size: once; D gene: NA; V gene: TRBV28; CDR3 DNA: TGTGCCAGCAGTTCCGGACTTTTCTACGAGCAGTACTTC; CDR3 protein: CASSSGLFYEQYF
CDR3 length: 11; J gene: TRBJ1-2; clone size: NA; D gene: NA; V gene: TRBV29-1; CDR3 DNA: TGCAGCGTTGAGGATCCTTTAGGCTACACCTTC; CDR3 protein: CSVEDPLGYTF
CDR3 length: 17; J gene: TRBJ2-4; clone size: NA; D gene: TRBD2; V gene: TRBV10-3; CDR3 DNA: TGTGCCATCAGTGATCGACTAGCGGAAAAGGCCAAAAACATTCAGTACTTC; CDR3 protein: CAISDRLAEKAKNIQYF
CDR3 length: 14; J gene: TRBJ2-3; clone size: NA; D gene: NA; V gene: TRBV6-1; CDR3 DNA: TGTGCCAGCAGTGTCAGAGGGCTCTCAGATACGCAGTATTTT; CDR3 protein: CASSVRGLSDTQYF
CDR3 length: 13; J gene: TRBJ2-3; clone size: NA; D gene: TRBD2; V gene: TRBV5-4; CDR3 DNA: TGTGCCAGCAGCTTAGGGACTAGCGATACGCAGTATTTT; CDR3 protein: CASSLGTSDTQYF
CDR3 length: 12; J gene: TRBJ1-1; clone size: NA; D gene: NA; V gene: TRBV10-2; CDR3 DNA: TGCGCCAGCGGGTCCGGGGACACTGAAGCTTTCTTT; CDR3 protein: CASGSGDTEAFF
CDR3 length: 16; J gene: TRBJ2-7; clone size: NA; D gene: TRBD2; V gene: TRBV9; CDR3 DNA: TGTGCCAGCAACATTAGCGGGGGGGTACCTGCGGGGGAGCAGTACTTC; CDR3 protein: CASNISGGVPAGEQYF
CDR3 length: 19; J gene: TRBJ2-1; clone size: few; D gene: TRBD2; V gene: TRBV28; CDR3 DNA: TGTGCCAGCAGTTTTAGGACTAGCGGGACGGCCCACTCCTACAATGAGCAGTTCTTC; CDR3 protein: CASSFRTSGTAHSYNEQFF
CDR3 length: 13; J gene: TRBJ1-1; clone size: NA; D gene: TRBD1; V gene: TRBV6-1; CDR3 DNA: TGTGCCAGCAGTGCACAGGGGTTAACTGAAGCTTTCTTT; CDR3 protein: CASSAQGLTEAFF
CDR3 length: 16; J gene: TRBJ2-7; clone size: NA; D gene: NA; V gene: TRBV7-3; CDR3 DNA: TGTGCCAGCAGCTCCCGATCTAGCGCTAGGGTCTACGAGCAGTACTTC; CDR3 protein: CASSSRSSARVYEQYF
CDR3 length: 13; J gene: TRBJ1-2; clone size: NA; D gene: NA; V gene: TRBV28; CDR3 DNA: TGTGCCAGCAGTCTGCAGCCGCACTATGGCTACACCTTC; CDR3 protein: CASSLQPHYGYTF
CDR3 length: 18; J gene: TRBJ2-5; clone size: NA; D gene: TRBD2; V gene: TRBV11-2; CDR3 DNA: TGTGCCAGCAGCTTACTATTTGGGCTAGCGGGAGGGGCGGAGACCCAGTACTTC; CDR3 protein: CASSLLFGLAGGAETQYF
CDR3 length: 14; J gene: TRBJ2-7; clone size: few; D gene: NA; V gene: TRBV30; CDR3 DNA: TGTGCCTGGAGGGGGACGGACCTTACCTACGAGCAGTACTTC; CDR3 protein: CAWRGTDLTYEQYF
CDR3 length: 20; J gene: TRBJ2-7; clone size: NA; D gene: TRBD2; V gene: TRBV14; CDR3 DNA: TGTGCCAGCAGCCAAGTGATAGACGCGAGCCTAGCGGATGTACTTTACGAGCAGTACTTC; CDR3 protein: CASSQVIDASLADVLYEQYF
CDR3 length: 15; J gene: TRBJ2-7; clone size: NA; D gene: NA; V gene: TRBV7-8; CDR3 DNA: TGTGCCAGCAGCTTAATCGATGGCCTCTCCTACGAGCAGTACTTC; CDR3 protein: CASSLIDGLSYEQYF
CDR3 length: 21; J gene: TRBJ2-6; clone size: NA; D gene: TRBD2; V gene: TRBV15; CDR3 DNA: TGTGCCACCAGCAGCTACGCCGGGACTAGCGGGACCTTCTCTGGGGCCAACGTCCTGACTTTC; CDR3 protein: CATSSYAGTSGTFSGANVLTF
CDR3 length: 15; J gene: TRBJ2-3; clone size: NA; D gene: TRBD2; V gene: TRBV10-2; CDR3 DNA: TGCGCCAGCAGATCCGGACTAGCCCGCACAGATACGCAGTATTTT; CDR3 protein: CASRSGLARTDTQYF
CDR3 length: 15; J gene: TRBJ2-7; clone size: once; D gene: TRBD1; V gene: TRBV18; CDR3 DNA: TGTGCCAGCTCAATGGCTAACGCAGGGGGCGAAAAGCAGTACTTC; CDR3 protein: CASSMANAGGEKQYF
CDR3 length: 14; J gene: TRBJ1-1; clone size: once; D gene: TRBD1; V gene: TRBV6-5; CDR3 DNA: TGTGCCAGCAGTTACGGACAGGCGAACACTGAAGCTTTCTTT; CDR3 protein: CASSYGQANTEAFF
CDR3 length: 15; J gene: TRBJ1-1; clone size: NA; D gene: TRBD1; V gene: TRBV5-1; CDR3 DNA: TGCGCCAGCAGCCGGATGGACAGGGGGGACACTGAAGCTTTCTTT; CDR3 protein: CASSRMDRGDTEAFF
CDR3 length: 11; J gene: TRBJ2-3; clone size: NA; D gene: NA; V gene: TRBV11-2; CDR3 DNA: TGTGCCAGCAGCTTAAATGAGGCGCAGTATTTT; CDR3 protein: CASSLNEAQYF
CDR3 length: 18; J gene: TRBJ2-7; clone size: NA; D gene: NA; V gene: TRBV28; CDR3 DNA: TGTGCCAGCAGTCACCCGGGACACTTCTCGAAGCCCTCCTACGAGCAGTACTTC; CDR3 protein: CASSHPGHFSKPSYEQYF
CDR3 length: 17; J gene: TRBJ2-5; clone size: few; D gene: TRBD1; V gene: TRBV4-2; CDR3 DNA: TGTGCCAGCAGCCAAGAACCGGGACAGGGTTCGGGGGAGACCCAGTACTTC; CDR3 protein: CASSQEPGQGSGETQYF
CDR3 length: 13; J gene: TRBJ2-2; clone size: NA; D gene: NA; V gene: TRBV19; CDR3 DNA: TGTGCCAGTACGCTGGGGTGGACCGGGGAGCTGTTTTTT; CDR3 protein: CASTLGWTGELFF
CDR3 length: 16; J gene: TRBJ2-3; clone size: NA; D gene: TRBD2; V gene: TRBV2; CDR3 DNA: TGTGCCAGCAGTCTTTACACTAGCGGGGCCACAGATACGCAGTATTTT; CDR3 protein: CASSLYTSGATDTQYF
CDR3 length: 13; J gene: TRBJ2-3; clone size: NA; D gene: NA; V gene: TRBV11-1; CDR3 DNA: TGTGCCAGCAGCCCAAGAGAGGTGGATACGCAGTATTTT; CDR3 protein: CASSPREVDTQYF
CDR3 length: 15; J gene: TRBJ2-3; clone size: NA; D gene: TRBD2; V gene: TRBV5-1; CDR3 DNA: TGCGCCAGCAGCATCATGGGGGGGAGCACAGATACGCAGTATTTT; CDR3 protein: CASSIMGGSTDTQYF
CDR3 length: 13; J gene: TRBJ2-5; clone size: NA; D gene: NA; V gene: TRBV5-6; CDR3 DNA: TGTGCCAGCAGCAAACAGGGCACAGAGACCCAGTACTTC; CDR3 protein: CASSKQGTETQYF
CDR3 length: 16; J gene: TRBJ2-4; clone size: once; D gene: NA; V gene: TRBV19; CDR3 DNA: TGTGCCAGTAGTCCCCGTTTGGGGGGGCGCCTGGACATTCAGTACTTC; CDR3 protein: CASSPRLGGRLDIQYF
CDR3 length: 14; J gene: TRBJ1-6; clone size: NA; D gene: NA; V gene: TRBV6-4; CDR3 DNA: TGTGCCAGCAGTGACAGGTCGAGCAATTCACCCCTCCACTTT; CDR3 protein: CASSDRSSNSPLHF
CDR3 length: 14; J gene: TRBJ2-2; clone size: once; D gene: NA; V gene: TRBV7-9; CDR3 DNA: TGTGCCAGCAGCCAAAGGGCCTCAACTGGGGAGCTGTTTTTT; CDR3 protein: CASSQRASTGELFF
CDR3 length: 12; J gene: TRBJ1-1; clone size: NA; D gene: NA; V gene: TRBV7-2; CDR3 DNA: TGTGCCAGCAGCTTGAGACCGACTGAAGCTTTCTTT; CDR3 protein: CASSLRPTEAFF
CDR3 length: 15; J gene: TRBJ2-6; clone size: NA; D gene: TRBD1; V gene: TRBV2; CDR3 DNA: TGTGCCAGCAGTGCCTTGACAGGGCAGGCCAACGTCCTGACTTTC; CDR3 protein: CASSALTGQANVLTF
CDR3 length: 13; J gene: TRBJ2-7; clone size: NA; D gene: NA; V gene: TRBV7-2; CDR3 DNA: TGTGCCAGCAGCTTCCAGGGCGGAGTGTCGCAGTACTTC; CDR3 protein: CASSFQGGVSQYF
CDR3 length: 14; J gene: TRBJ2-7; clone size: NA; D gene: NA; V gene: TRBV5-1; CDR3 DNA: TGCGCCAGCAGCTTGCGGGTGCTTGGTGATGAGCAGTACTTC; CDR3 protein: CASSLRVLGDEQYF
CDR3 length: 16; J gene: TRBJ2-3; clone size: NA; D gene: NA; V gene: TRBV5-1; CDR3 DNA: TGCGCCAGCAGCTTAGGTGGGTCCGTGGGTGGAGATACGCAGTATTTT; CDR3 protein: CASSLGGSVGGDTQYF
CDR3 length: 15; J gene: TRBJ1-1; clone size: NA; D gene: NA; V gene: TRBV6-1; CDR3 DNA: TGTGCCAGCAGTTTTAAAGGGGGTATGGGCACTGAAGCTTTCTTT; CDR3 protein: CASSFKGGMGTEAFF
CDR3 length: 16; J gene: TRBJ2-6; clone size: once; D gene: NA; V gene: TRBV19; CDR3 DNA: TGTGCCAGTAGTTCCCGACAGGTCTCTGGGGCCAACGTCCTGACTTTC; CDR3 protein: CASSSRQVSGANVLTF
CDR3 length: 14; J gene: TRBJ1-3; clone size: NA; D gene: TRBD1; V gene: TRBV5-4; CDR3 DNA: TGTGCCAGCAGCTCACAGGGGTCTGGAAACACCATATATTTT; CDR3 protein: CASSSQGSGNTIYF
CDR3 length: 12; J gene: TRBJ1-1; clone size: once; D gene: NA; V gene: TRBV6-5; CDR3 DNA: TGTGCCAGCAGGGATTGGCAGGGGAGAGCTTTCTTT; CDR3 protein: CASRDWQGRAFF